Shown below are 32 T cell receptor beta chains from a single sample sequenced in a study of CD8+CD57+ T cells in acquired aplastic anemia listed by TCRdb under 2018. Sequencing used an Illumina HiSeq 2000. Genomic DNA served as template for TCR beta VDJ combination and CDR3 sequence profiling. TCRdb reanalyzed the raw reads on its own, using fastp at Q25 for trimming and MiXCR for clone calling, and kept in-frame beta chains. All rows with the same CDR3 protein become a single entry with the most common DNA and genes. The sample table lists about 48,000 distinct CDR3 sequences, about 73% of them with a count of one. Of the sample, approximately 31% is held by the ten largest clones. Material: sorted CD4+, CD8+, or CD8+CD57+ T cells (not recorded which) from PBMCs. Source of these receptors: a human donor in good health, serving as a control.

The CDR3 region has the DNA TGCAGCTCCCGGACAGGGGAAGGCTACACCTTC. It codes for CSSRTGEGYTF. J is TRBJ1-2 and V is TRBV29-1; 9 bases are a match to TRBD1. In germline, CDR1 is SQVTM, CDR2 ANQGSEA. Germline trimming cut 8 bases from V and 8 bases from J; bases unmatched to any gene: 6. The CDR3 extends over 11 amino acids.

The rearrangement uses TRBV19 and TRBJ1-6, with TRBD1 identical over 8 bases. This CDR3 comprises 16 residues. V was clipped by 11 bases and J by 7 bases; unmatched bases: 16. Germline CDR1 reads LNHDA; CDR2 reads SQIVND (reference sequence). CDR3 region: CAWRSGGTGGNSPLHF. Here the CDR3 DNA reads TGTGCCTGGAGATCAGGTGGGACAGGAGGAAATTCACCCCTCCACTTT.

By share of the sample, this clonotype is medium-sized. The genes are TRBV2 and TRBJ1-4; D is unclear. CDR3 size: 13 residues. Per the germline V gene, CDR1 is SNHLY and CDR2 is FYNNEI. The V gene lost 4 bases and the J gene lost 6 bases, with 9 bases spanning the gap. The CDR3 region has the DNA TGTGCCAGCAGTGCGGCGGAAGATGAAAAACTGTTTTTT. The encoded protein is CASSAAEDEKLFF.

The chain combines TRBV10-3 with TRBJ1-2; TRBD1 is a possible D gene (6 bases). CDR3 length: 11 amino acids. CDR1 and CDR2 (germline): ENHRY, SYGVKD. The V end lost 10 bases, the J end lost 4 bases, and 10 bases lay between the germline ends. This CDR3 reads CATGQSYGYTF. The CDR3 DNA is TGTGCCACAGGACAGAGCTATGGCTACACCTTC.

The chain is built from TRBV2 and TRBJ2-7; TRBD1 matches at 8 bases. The CDR3 has 15 residues. Germline CDR1 SNHLY, CDR2 FYNNEI. The J segment lost 2 bases and the V segment lost 8 bases, leaving 11 bases of the junction unmatched. The DNA for the CDR3 is TGTGCCAGCCATGTACCAGGACAGGGTCCCTACGAGCAGTACTTC. Amino acid sequence: CASHVPGQGPYEQYF. Using reference TRBV2 and TRBJ2-7 for the parts outside the CDR3, the full variable domain is EPEVTQTPSHQVTQMGQEVILRCVPISNHLYFYWYRQILGQKVEFLVSFYNNEISEKSEIFDDQFSVERPDGSNFTLKIRSTKLEDSAMYFCASHVPGQGPYEQYFGPGTRLTVT.

The V call is TRBV9, the J call TRBJ2-7; D possibly matches TRBD1 or TRBD2 (5 bases each). Germline V gives CDR1 SGDLS, CDR2 YYNGEE. The CDR3 spans 14 residues. V was shortened by 0 bases and J by 2 bases, with 9 bases between the two germline ends. CDR3 protein: CASSVAGTTYEQYF. The CDR3 nucleotides read TGTGCCAGCAGCGTAGCCGGGACCACCTACGAGCAGTACTTC.

The sample holds many counts of this clonotype. The chain combines TRBV20-1 with TRBJ2-3; 10 bases fit TRBD2. The CDR3 is 17 amino acids. The trim removed 1 base at V and 6 bases at J, leaving 13 bases unmatched. The germline CDR1 and CDR2 sequences are DFQATT and SNEGSKA (reference sequence). CDR3 sequence: CSARASGRVIAFDTQYF. The CDR3 region has the DNA TGCAGTGCTAGAGCTAGCGGGAGAGTCATCGCATTCGATACGCAGTATTTT.

This clonotype was counted between two and nine times. The genes are TRBV5-1 and TRBJ1-6, with a tentative D call TRBD1 (5 bases). Per the germline V gene, CDR1 is SGHRS and CDR2 is YFSETQ. Between the trimmed V and J ends, which lost 0 bases and 5 bases, there was a span of 9 bases. This CDR3 contains 15 residues. CDR3 nucleotide sequence: TGCGCCAGCAGCTTGGAGGGACTGGATAATTCACCCCTCCACTTT. Its translation is CASSLEGLDNSPLHF.

This sequence joins TRBV5-1 and TRBJ2-3; 15 bases align to TRBD2. Germline CDR1 reads SGHRS; CDR2 reads YFSETQ. With 4 bases clipped from V and 4 bases from J, the junction kept 1 base outside the gene matches. The CDR3 has 15 residues. CDR3 sequence (DNA): TGCGCCAGCAGCCGGACTAGCGGGAGGGCAGATACGCAGTATTTT. Amino acid sequence: CASSRTSGRADTQYF.

This chain connects TRBV2 to TRBJ1-2; D uncertain. Trimming cost V 3 bases and J 6 bases, with 11 bases left between them. CDR1 is SNHLY and CDR2 is FYNNEI in the germline V gene. This CDR3 spans 13 amino acids. CDR3 protein: CASSEERTNGYTF. CDR3 coding DNA: TGTGCCAGCAGTGAGGAAAGGACGAATGGCTACACCTTC.

The V and J genes are TRBV29-1 and TRBJ1-2; the D is unclear. This CDR3 has 11 amino acids. The V end was cut by 5 bases, the J end by 3 bases, with 7 bases between. Germline CDR1 and CDR2: SQVTM and ANQGSEA. The CDR3 is CSVLGDYGYTF. The CDR3, as DNA: TGCAGCGTTTTGGGCGACTATGGCTACACCTTC.

This chain connects TRBV19 to TRBJ1-6; D perhaps matches TRBD1 (6 bases). There are 15 residues in the CDR3. Trimming cost V 10 bases and J 7 bases, with 20 bases left between them. The germline gives CDR1 LNHDA, CDR2 SQIVND (reference sequence). The CDR3: CATRRGGEFNSPLHF. CDR3 in DNA: TGTGCCACCAGACGGGGGGGCGAGTTCAATTCACCCCTCCACTTT.

The rearrangement links TRBV14 to TRBJ1-2; the match to TRBD1 covers 7 bases. The germline CDR1 and CDR2 sequences are SGHDN and FVKESK. CDR3 length: 13 residues. The J segment lost 5 bases and the V segment lost 4 bases, leaving 4 bases of the junction unmatched. The CDR3 loop is CASSPDRSYGYTF. DNA of the CDR3: TGTGCCAGCAGCCCGGACAGGAGTTATGGCTACACCTTC.

CDR3 region: CASTGQGLQETQYF. CDR3 in DNA: TGTGCCAGCACGGGACAGGGTCTCCAAGAGACCCAGTACTTC. The chain combines TRBV5-5 with TRBJ2-5; 9 nucleotides line up with TRBD1. With V trimmed by 6 bases and J by 1 base, 4 bases remained unmatched. Germline assignment: CDR1 SGHKS and CDR2 YYEKEE (reference sequence). CDR3 length: 14 amino acids.

This clonotype is medium-sized by share. This rearrangement joins TRBV7-6 to TRBJ2-3, with D perhaps matching TRBD2 (6 bases). The CDR3 covers 16 residues. Germline values: CDR1 SGHVS, CDR2 FNYEAQ. Deletions cut 2 bases from V and 4 bases from J, with 16 bases between. Written as DNA, the CDR3 is TGTGCCAGCAGCTTACTCGATGGGGAGGTCGCAGATACGCAGTATTTT. Translating it yields CASSLLDGEVADTQYF.

This clonotype was picked up one time. The CDR3 here is CATELGNEQFF. The CDR3 DNA reads TGTGCCACCGAGTTGGGCAATGAGCAGTTCTTC. The rearrangement joins TRBV7-9 to TRBJ2-5; D uncertain. Matching the DNA end better, TRBJ2-1 makes the J call doubtful. Germline CDR1 reads SEHNR; CDR2 reads FQNEAQ (reference sequence). The CDR3 totals 11 residues.

Within the sample, this clonotype is medium-sized. The junction departs from the called germline gene at one end, perhaps through a read error. The chain combines TRBV29-1 with TRBJ2-7; 11 nucleotides agree with TRBD2. The CDR3 consists of 14 residues. Germline lookup yields CDR1 SQVTM and CDR2 ANQGSEA. CDR3 in DNA: TGCAGCGTGGAAGGGACTAGCGGCGGCTACGAGCAGTACTTC. This codes for CSVEGTSGGYEQYF.

The V call is TRBV19, the J call TRBJ1-5; D gene uncertain. This CDR3 spans 15 amino acids. V was trimmed by 3 bases and J by 2 bases, leaving 11 bases between them. Germline CDR1 LNHDA, CDR2 SQIVND (reference sequence). CDR3 protein: CASSIERAGNQPQHF. The CDR3 DNA reads as TGTGCCAGTAGTATCGAGAGGGCGGGCAATCAGCCCCAGCATTTT. Filled out from reference TRBV19 and TRBJ1-5, the complete variable domain reads DGGITQSPKYLFRKEGQNVTLSCEQNLNHDAMYWYRQDPGQGLRLIYYSQIVNDFQKGDIAEGYSVSREKKESFPLTVTSAQKNPTAFYLCASSIERAGNQPQHFGDGTRLSIL.

V and J are TRBV7-9 and TRBJ2-7; 7 bases match TRBD2. Looked up from germline, CDR1 is SEHNR and CDR2 is FQNEAQ (reference sequence). V shed 3 bases, J shed 3 bases, and the junction held 5 bases outside the gene matches. This CDR3 is built from 14 residues. CDR3 loop: CASSFGGEGYEQYF. Here the CDR3 DNA reads TGTGCCAGCAGCTTTGGGGGGGAAGGCTACGAGCAGTACTTC.

This clonotype has a handful of counts. The chain employs TRBV29-1 and TRBJ2-7, with 9 bases identical to TRBD1. Germline-derived CDR1 and CDR2 are SQVTM and ANQGSEA. CDR3 size: 13 residues. V shed 5 bases and J 3 bases; nucleotides not matched to a gene: 5. The CDR3 bases are TGCAGCGTTCAGGGACAGGGAGGCTACGAGCAGTACTTC. It translates to CSVQGQGGYEQYF.

The chain joins TRBV24-1 to TRBJ2-1; 11 bases match TRBD2. This CDR3 has 14 residues. Germline lookup yields CDR1 KGHDR and CDR2 SFDVKD. V gave up 5 bases and J gave up 7 bases; unmatched junction bases: 3. CDR3 DNA sequence: TGTGCCACCAGTGTAACTAGCGGGGGAAATGAGCAGTTCTTC. Its translation is CATSVTSGGNEQFF.

The count of this clonotype is one. The chain couples TRBV19 to TRBJ2-7; TRBD1 aligns across 9 bases. The CDR3 extends over 15 amino acids. After removal of 4 bases from V and 4 bases from J, the junction contained 8 bases not matched to a gene. Germline V gives CDR1 LNHDA, CDR2 SQIVND (reference sequence). The CDR3 region is CASSTSGQGRYEQYF. The DNA for the CDR3 is TGTGCCAGTAGTACTTCGGGACAGGGTCGATACGAGCAGTACTTC.

This clonotype was found once. The gene calls are TRBV28 and TRBJ2-7; D call uncertain. Trimming took 1 base from V and 1 from J, leaving 2 bases between them. The CDR3 is made up of 12 amino acids. From germline, CDR1 is MDHEN and CDR2 SYDVKM. The CDR3, as DNA: TGTGCCAGCAGTTTATCTTCCTACGAGCAGTACTTC. Protein: CASSLSSYEQYF.

Comments on this clonotype: This CDR3 fails to terminate in the conserved phenylalanine or tryptophan, so it likely reflects a read error. V and J are TRBV25-1 and TRBJ2-3, with 10 bases identical to TRBD2. Per germline, CDR1 MGHDK and CDR2 SYGVNS. Germline trimming cut 4 bases from V and 6 bases from J; bases unmatched to any gene: 10. The CDR3 consists of 16 residues. This CDR3 reads CASSALAGAGEDTQYL. CDR3 in DNA: TGTGCCAGCAGTGCCCTAGCGGGAGCGGGGGAGGATACGCAGTATCTT.

With regard to this clonotype: A read error may account for a junction end that differs from germline. The chain has TRBV10-2 and TRBJ2-7; TRBD1 matches at 8 bases. CDR1 is WSHSY, CDR2 SAAADI, per germline. The CDR3 loop spans 13 amino acids. For the CDR3, the DNA is TGCGACAGCAGTTGGACAGGGTCCTATGAACAGTACTTC. This sequence encodes CDSSWTGSYEQYF.

This chain uses TRBV11-1 with TRBJ1-2; 8 positions match TRBD1. This CDR3 contains 16 residues. V lost 6 bases to trimming and J lost 2 bases; unmatched junction nucleotides: 11. In germline, CDR1 is SGHAT, CDR2 FQDESV (reference sequence). The chain's CDR3 is CASSLTAQGANYGYTF. The CDR3 region has the DNA TGTGCCAGCAGTCTTACGGCGCAGGGGGCAAACTATGGCTACACCTTC. The full variable domain, rest sourced from reference TRBV11-1 and TRBJ1-2, is EAEVAQSPRYKITEKSQAVAFWCDPISGHATLYWYRQILGQGPELLVQFQDESVVDDSQLPKDRFSAERLKGVDSTLKIQPAELGDSAMYLCASSLTAQGANYGYTFGSGTRLTVV.

The V and J genes are TRBV9 and TRBJ2-3; 10 nucleotides match TRBD2. The junction had 3 bases not matched to a gene; V was cut back by 3 bases and J by 2 bases. In germline, CDR1 is SGDLS, CDR2 YYNGEE. The CDR3 extends over 15 amino acids. This chain's CDR3 is CASSGAGGDTDTQYF. CDR3 in DNA: TGTGCCAGCAGCGGAGCGGGAGGGGACACAGATACGCAGTATTTT.

The V and J genes are TRBV10-3 and TRBJ2-1; TRBD1 matches at 9 bases. Germline V gene sequence: CDR1 ENHRY, CDR2 SYGVKD. The CDR3 spans 12 residues. The V and J ends lost 8 bases and 8 bases, in that order; junction bases with no gene match: 4. CDR3 sequence reads: CAIGQGPHEQFF. CDR3 bases: TGTGCCATCGGACAGGGGCCCCATGAGCAGTTCTTC.

This chain links TRBV25-1 with TRBJ2-3; perhaps D is TRBD1 or TRBD2 (6 bases each). The germline CDR1 and CDR2 sequences are MGHDK and SYGVNS. V was pared by 6 bases and J by 2 bases, with 24 bases between. The CDR3 has 18 residues. The DNA for the CDR3 is TGTGCCAGCAGCTCCGACCGTGAGGCGGGACAACTCACAGATACGCAGTATTTT. Translation gives CASSSDREAGQLTDTQYF. The full variable domain, rest sourced from reference TRBV25-1 and TRBJ2-3, is EADIYQTPRYLVIGTGKKITLECSQTMGHDKMYWYQQDPGMELHLIHYSYGVNSTEKGDLSSESTVSRIRTEHFPLTLESARPSHTSQYLCASSSDREAGQLTDTQYFGPGTRLTVL.

This clonotype has a count of ten or more. This chain links TRBV7-2 with TRBJ1-1, with 8 positions matching TRBD1. V lost 5 bases and J lost 6; bases outside the gene matches: 14. Germline V CDR1 and CDR2: SGHTA, FQGNSA. The CDR3 spans 16 residues. The CDR3 DNA is TGTGCCAGCAGCCCCATCGACAGGGGATGGTCCCCTGAAGCTTTCTTT. Amino acid sequence: CASSPIDRGWSPEAFF. Complete variable domain (other parts from reference TRBV7-2 and TRBJ1-1): GAGVSQSPSNKVTEKGKDVELRCDPISGHTALYWYRQSLGQGLEFLIYFQGNSAPDKSGLPSDRFSAERTGGSVSTLTIQRTQQEDSAVYLCASSPIDRGWSPEAFFGQGTRLTVV.

The chain combines TRBV10-3 with TRBJ2-1, with 7 bases identical to TRBD2. Germline values: CDR1 ENHRY, CDR2 SYGVKD. The junction had 5 bases not matched to a gene; V was cut back by 4 bases and J by 5 bases. This CDR3 region has 14 residues. CDR3 sequence: CAISGLAANNEQFF. The CDR3 DNA is TGTGCCATCAGTGGTCTAGCGGCCAACAATGAGCAGTTCTTC.

The CDR3 coding sequence is TGTGCCATCAGTGCCGGACTAGCGGGAAACTACGAGCAGTACTTC. Its translation: CAISAGLAGNYEQYF. The rearrangement uses TRBV10-3 and TRBJ2-7; 12 nucleotides align to TRBD2. This CDR3 has 15 amino acids. V gave up 4 bases and J gave up 3 bases; unmatched junction bases: 4. Per germline, CDR1 ENHRY and CDR2 SYGVKD.